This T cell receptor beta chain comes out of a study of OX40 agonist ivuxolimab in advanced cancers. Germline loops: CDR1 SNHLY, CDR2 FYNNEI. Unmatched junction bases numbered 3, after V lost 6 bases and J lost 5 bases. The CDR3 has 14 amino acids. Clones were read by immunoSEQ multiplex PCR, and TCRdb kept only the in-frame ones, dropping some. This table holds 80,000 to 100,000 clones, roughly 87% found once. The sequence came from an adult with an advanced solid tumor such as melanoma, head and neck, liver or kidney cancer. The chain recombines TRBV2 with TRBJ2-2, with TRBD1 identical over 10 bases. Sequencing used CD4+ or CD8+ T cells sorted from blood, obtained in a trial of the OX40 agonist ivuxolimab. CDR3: CASSRTGGTGELFF. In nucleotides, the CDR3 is TGTGCCAGCAGCCGGACAGGGGGAACCGGGGAGCTGTTTTTT.